This TCR beta chain was retrieved from a study of blood T cells in healthy people across ages. Notes on the study in general: Fewer expanded clones and more diversity marked long-lived versus aged donors. Naive T cell percentage and TCR beta diversity correlated strongly.

Trimming removed 3 bases at V and 0 bases at J, with 15 bases between. The CDR3 runs 16 residues. Per sample, extraction of total RNA gave at least 5 micrograms in every case. A sample-barcoded 5' primer and a J-beta primer mix were used in a second PCR of roughly 7 to 11 cycles. Unique molecular identifiers of 12 random nucleotides labeled each cDNA. TCRdb called the 5' RACE reads again in MiXCR, with one record for every CDR3 protein. The table includes about 1,400,000 distinct CDR3 sequences, around 59% detected once. A word on this clonotype: As yet, its antigen is unknown.

This clonotype was obtained from a man aged 18 to 29 in good health. The V and J genes are TRBV12-3 or TRBV12-4 and TRBJ2-7; D not certain. Sequences were obtained from blood. CDR3 DNA: TGTGCCAGCAGTTTTTCCCCCGACACCAACTCCTACGAGCAGTACTTC. Translation gives CASSFSPDTNSYEQYF.